This note documents a single T cell receptor beta chain sequence. What it recognizes is unknown. This could be a read error, since a much larger clone is one nucleotide away. This same CDR3 is encoded by further DNA sequences in the sample. The sample's treatment: oral pan-JAK inhibitor, 5-10 mg twice daily. Using a FACSAria, the CD4+ and CD8+ T cells were sorted from the PBMCs. CDR1 and CDR2 from the germline V gene are SGHNT and YYREEE (reference sequence). The CDR3 is made up of 14 amino acids. V gave up 0 bases and J gave up 2 bases; unmatched junction bases: 2. Sequencing used cDNA as its template, made by extracting RNA and reverse transcribing it. The protocol was immunoSEQ multiplex PCR, while the TCRdb copy is restricted to in-frame clones and leaves out a portion. This table has about 270,000 clones, 60% appearing once. The data originate from a study of CD8+ T cells in alopecia areata. Whole-study results and caveats: Uncertainty about whether baseline CD8+ expansion is linked to response remains, with one nonresponder. Tofacitinib produced a significant decrease in scalp clonality and in expanded CD8+ clones among the top 100.

This chain links TRBV5-4 with TRBJ2-7; the match to TRBD2 covers 7 bases. This TCR was recovered from a human donor with alopecia areata. Specimen: CD4+ T cells sorted from blood, collected around week 54, from a patient treated with tofacitinib. The CDR3 loop reads CASSLGGGTYEQYF. Written as DNA, the CDR3 is TGTGCCAGCAGCTTGGGCGGGGGTACCTACGAGCAGTACTTC.